These 6 T cell receptor beta chains were all obtained from the same sample, sequenced in a study of glioma-infiltrating T cells after dendritic cell vaccination. The assay was immunoSEQ multiplex PCR, and TCRdb's table has in-frame clones only and misses some. The data contain roughly 68,000 clones, 82% of them singletons. The sequencing used blood, collected before dendritic cell vaccination. The receptor set was obtained from a human donor with glioblastoma.

This rearrangement joins TRBV7-9 to TRBJ1-4; no firm D call. The germline V gene has CDR1 SEHNR and CDR2 FQNEAQ (reference sequence). This CDR3 is 15 amino acids long. V lost 4 bases and J 4 bases, leaving 13 bases between the germline ends. CDR3 sequence: CASSSLGLLNEKLFF. DNA for the CDR3: TGTGCCAGCAGCTCCCTTGGGCTCCTTAATGAAAAACTGTTTTTT.

This chain uses TRBV19 with TRBJ1-5; D perhaps matches TRBD1 (6 bases). The CDR3 runs 15 residues. The germline V gene encodes CDR1 LNHDA and CDR2 SQIVND (reference sequence). Trimming shortened V by 7 bases and J by 0 bases, and 13 bases separated the two germline ends. CDR3 coding DNA: TGTGCCAGTAAGACAGGAGCATATAGCAATCAGCCCCAGCATTTT. This gives the protein CASKTGAYSNQPQHF.

The gene calls are TRBV9 and TRBJ2-5, with D perhaps matching TRBD1 (6 bases). Per germline, CDR1 SGDLS and CDR2 YYNGEE. V lost 2 bases, J lost 4 bases, and 12 bases lay in between. The CDR3 runs 14 residues. The CDR3 is CASSVTGMRETQYF. The CDR3 DNA reads TGTGCCAGCAGCGTTACAGGGATGCGAGAGACCCAGTACTTC.

This clone was seen only once. V is TRBV11-2 and J is TRBJ2-2, with D maybe TRBD2 (5 bases). V was cut by 1 base and J by 4 bases, with 13 bases left in between. Germline CDR1 and CDR2: SGHAT and FQNNGV. CDR3 length: 16 amino acids. The DNA of the CDR3 is TGTGCCAGCAGCTTAGTTTTGGGTCGGGGCACCGGGGAGCTGTTTTTT. This encodes CASSLVLGRGTGELFF.

The V and J genes are TRBV2 and TRBJ1-5; D gene unclear. V lost 7 bases and J lost 0, with 16 bases in between. The CDR3 has 16 residues. Looked up from germline, CDR1 is SNHLY and CDR2 is FYNNEI. The CDR3 DNA follows: TGTGCCAGCAAAGGCGGCGGACTTTTTAGCAATCAGCCCCAGCATTTT. This codes for CASKGGGLFSNQPQHF.

This clone has a single count. The J gene is TRBJ2-1, the V gene TRBV30; 12 bases match TRBD1. The J segment lost 5 bases and the V segment lost 5 bases, leaving 4 bases of the junction unmatched. The CDR3 runs to 14 residues. CDR1 and CDR2 (germline): GTSNPN, SVGIG (reference sequence). The chain's CDR3 is CAWGTGGGHNEQFF. CDR3 sequence (DNA): TGTGCCTGGGGGACAGGGGGCGGTCACAATGAGCAGTTCTTC. The full variable domain, rest sourced from reference TRBV30 and TRBJ2-1, is SQTIHQWPATLVQPVGSPLSLECTVEGTSNPNLYWYRQAAGRGLQLLFYSVGIGQISSEVPQNLSASRPQDRQFILSSKKLLLSDSGFYLCAWGTGGGHNEQFFGPGTRLTVL.